The present entry profiles one TCR beta chain with its context. Its antigen is still unknown. The treatment denotes: roughly 10-day PBMC culture with coronavirus spike peptide pools or control peptides (ViraFEST assay). The data belong to a study of vaccination and CD4 T cells after COVID-19. CD4+ T cells that had been cultured provided DNA sequenced with the Oncomine TCR Beta short-read assay. Extraction of genomic DNA was performed on cultured CD4+ T cells. TCRdb re-analysed the PCR reads in MiXCR, keeping a single row per CDR3 protein. The sample consists of about 3,600 distinct CDR3 sequences, 17% of them appearing once. There are 12 residues in the CDR3. V lost 1 base to trimming and J lost 5 bases, with 5 bases between them. Per the germline V gene, CDR1 is LGHDT and CDR2 is YNNKEL (reference sequence).

The receptor's source is a human donor who had recovered from COVID-19. Sample: CD4+ T cells from blood, cultured in vitro. The rearrangement links TRBV3-1 to TRBJ2-5; D gene ambiguous. This chain's CDR3 is CASSQGVETQYF. The CDR3 nucleotides are TGTGCCAGCAGCCAAGGTGTGGAGACCCAGTACTTC.